Following are 18 T cell receptor beta chains from one sample sequenced in a study of cytomegalovirus exposure and HLA in healthy donors. Some clones are missing from TCRdb's copy, which holds only in-frame ones; the method was immunoSEQ multiplex PCR. Among more than 300,000 clones, roughly 89% were seen once, and the ten largest hold about 0.8%. Sequencing was done on a sample of PBMCs. Every receptor here comes from a woman aged 18-29 years in good health and CMV-seronegative.

This sequence joins TRBV28 and TRBJ2-3; 8 nucleotides line up with TRBD1. Looked up from germline, CDR1 is MDHEN and CDR2 is SYDVKM. J lost 4 bases, V lost 4 bases, and 4 bases had no gene match. This CDR3 has 14 residues. The CDR3 spells CASSSGQGPDTQYF. The CDR3 coding sequence is TGTGCCAGCAGTTCCGGACAGGGCCCAGATACGCAGTATTTT.

In nucleotides, the CDR3 is TGTGCCAGCAGTTTAGGGGGAGGAGAACAGCCCCAGCATTTT. Residues: CASSLGGGEQPQHF. The chain has TRBV27 and TRBJ1-5, with D maybe TRBD1 (5 bases). The V end lost 2 bases, the J end lost 7 bases, and 12 bases lay between the germline ends. Looked up from germline, CDR1 is MNHEY and CDR2 is SMNVEV (reference sequence). CDR3 length: 14 residues.

The chain employs TRBV5-6 and TRBJ1-2; the D gene is possibly TRBD1 (6 bases). CDR1 and CDR2 (germline): SGHDT, YYEEEE. Trimming took off 2 bases at V and 7 bases at J, with 15 bases between the two ends. CDR3 length equals 14 residues. In nucleotides, the CDR3 is TGTGCCAGCAGCTTTCACGACAGGCCAAGTGGCTACACCTTC. Translated, it gives CASSFHDRPSGYTF.

The rearrangement links TRBV6-1 to TRBJ1-2; 8 bases are a match to TRBD1. From germline, CDR1 is MNHNS and CDR2 SASEGT. The CDR3 runs to 16 residues. V was pared by 0 bases and J by 4 bases, with 7 bases of the junction left unmatched. CDR3 amino acids: CASSEAPVTGVYGYTF. DNA for the CDR3: TGTGCCAGCAGTGAAGCCCCGGTGACAGGGGTCTATGGCTACACCTTC.

This chain connects TRBV28 to TRBJ2-1; 7 bases match TRBD2. CDR3 length equals 16 residues. In germline, CDR1 is MDHEN, CDR2 SYDVKM. After removal of 1 base from V and 9 bases from J, the junction contained 12 bases not matched to a gene. CDR3 region: CASSLSGLAAGSEQFF. CDR3 nucleotide sequence: TGTGCCAGCAGTTTATCAGGCCTAGCGGCTGGGAGTGAGCAGTTCTTC.

The genes are TRBV27 and TRBJ2-5; 11 bases match TRBD2. With 5 bases clipped from V and 5 bases from J, the junction kept 7 bases outside the gene matches. CDR3 length equals 15 residues. From germline, CDR1 is MNHEY and CDR2 SMNVEV (reference sequence). The CDR3: CASSPGLAATETQYF. For the CDR3, the DNA is TGTGCCAGCAGTCCGGGACTAGCGGCTACGGAGACCCAGTACTTC.

V usage is TRBV5-8 and J usage is TRBJ2-1; D is unclear. The CDR3 runs 11 residues. Germline V gives CDR1 SGHTS, CDR2 YDEGEE. V lost 3 bases and J 10 bases, leaving 8 bases between the germline ends. The CDR3 here is CASSSDLEQFF. The CDR3 bases are TGTGCCAGCAGCTCAGATCTGGAGCAGTTCTTC.

Regarding this clone: The same CDR3 can be traced to other DNA sequences in this sample. The chain links TRBV18 to TRBJ2-1, with 10 bases fitting TRBD2. CDR1 is KGHSH and CDR2 is LQKENI in the germline V gene. V lost 3 bases, J lost 7 bases, and 6 bases stayed unmatched. The CDR3 consists of 15 residues. The CDR3 nucleotides are TGTGCCAGCTCACCTCCGGGACTAGCGTCGAATGAGCAGTTCTTC. This sequence encodes CASSPPGLASNEQFF. Together with reference TRBV18 and TRBJ2-1, the CDR3 gives the full variable domain: NAGVMQNPRHLVRRRGQEARLRCSPMKGHSHVYWYRQLPEEGLKFMVYLQKENIIDESGMPKERFSAEFPKEGPSILRIQQVVRGDSAAYFCASSPPGLASNEQFFGPGTRLTVL.

CDR3 DNA sequence: TGTGCCAGCAGTTACTCCTCCGGACTAGCGGGAGTCGCTGGCACCGGGGAGCTGTTTTTT. Amino acids: CASSYSSGLAGVAGTGELFF. The chain carries TRBV28 and TRBJ2-2; 13 nucleotides line up with TRBD2. CDR3 size: 20 residues. J was trimmed by 4 bases and V by 4 bases; bases with no gene match: 15. Germline V gene sequence: CDR1 MDHEN, CDR2 SYDVKM.

The rearrangement joins TRBV6-5 to TRBJ2-2; 10 bases are a match to TRBD2. The CDR3 loop spans 15 amino acids. Per the germline V gene, CDR1 is MNHEY and CDR2 is SVGAGI. V was clipped by 2 bases and J by 6 bases; unmatched bases: 3. The CDR3 protein is CASSYGLAGAGELFF. The DNA for the CDR3 is TGTGCCAGCAGTTACGGTCTAGCGGGAGCCGGGGAGCTGTTTTTT.

The chain uses TRBV11-2 and TRBJ1-5; 8 positions match TRBD1. Germline-derived CDR1 and CDR2 are SGHAT and FQNNGV. The CDR3 sequence is 15 residues long. The J segment lost 6 bases and the V segment lost 2 bases, leaving 6 bases of the junction unmatched. In nucleotides, the CDR3 is TGTGCCAGCAGCTTAACCAGGGGGCAAAGTCAGCCCCAGCATTTT. This gives the protein CASSLTRGQSQPQHF.

The gene calls are TRBV27 and TRBJ2-1; tentative D call: TRBD2 (6 bases). The CDR3 totals 14 residues. The germline CDR1 and CDR2 sequences are MNHEY and SMNVEV (reference sequence). V gave up 0 bases and J gave up 8 bases, with 11 bases separating them. The CDR3 reads CASSLSTWGDEQFF. The CDR3 bases are TGTGCCAGCAGTTTATCGACTTGGGGGGATGAGCAGTTCTTC.

V gene TRBV15 combines with J gene TRBJ1-2, with D hard to call. V gave up 0 bases and J gave up 0 bases, with 11 bases separating them. The CDR3 has 16 residues. CDR1 is LNHNV and CDR2 is YYDKDF in the germline V gene (reference sequence). This CDR3 reads CATSRDRGGTNYGYTF. CDR3 nucleotides: TGTGCCACCAGCAGAGATAGAGGTGGAACTAACTATGGCTACACCTTC.

The genes are TRBV7-2 and TRBJ2-4, with D tentatively TRBD1 (6 bases). Germline assignment: CDR1 SGHTA and CDR2 FQGNSA. Trimming shortened V by 5 bases and J by 13 bases, and 18 bases separated the two germline ends. The CDR3 runs 13 residues. The CDR3 loop reads CASSVEQGFSQYF. The CDR3 coding sequence is TGTGCCAGCAGCGTGGAACAGGGATTTTCCCAGTACTTC. Full variable domain (outside the CDR3, taken from reference TRBV7-2 and TRBJ2-4): GAGVSQSPSNKVTEKGKDVELRCDPISGHTALYWYRQSLGQGLEFLIYFQGNSAPDKSGLPSDRFSAERTGGSVSTLTIQRTQQEDSAVYLCASSVEQGFSQYFGAGTRLSVL.

V gene TRBV4-1 combines with J gene TRBJ1-2, with D perhaps matching TRBD1 (5 bases). Trimming removed 0 bases from V and 4 bases from J, with 12 bases in between. Germline loops: CDR1 MGHRA, CDR2 YSYEKL. The length of the CDR3 is 15 residues. The CDR3 region has the DNA TGCGCCAGCAGCCAAGATCCGACAGAACCCTATGGCTACACCTTC. Translating it yields CASSQDPTEPYGYTF.

V is TRBV29-1 and J is TRBJ2-5, with 7 positions matching TRBD1. The CDR3 has 14 residues. Trimming removed 7 bases from V and 2 bases from J; junction bases left unmatched: 10. CDR1 is SQVTM, CDR2 ANQGSEA, per germline. The CDR3 region has the DNA TGCAGCGGGGCTGACAGGGACCTACAAGAGACCCAGTACTTC. Its protein is CSGADRDLQETQYF.

This clone is a singleton in its sample. The V gene is TRBV2, the J gene TRBJ2-1; TRBD2 aligns across 12 bases. CDR1 and CDR2 (germline): SNHLY, FYNNEI. After removal of 3 bases from V and 6 bases from J, the junction contained 0 bases not matched to a gene. CDR3 length: 14 residues. CDR3 in amino acids: CASSETSGSNEQFF. In DNA form, the CDR3 reads TGTGCCAGCAGTGAGACTAGCGGGAGCAATGAGCAGTTCTTC.

This rearrangement joins TRBV28 to TRBJ2-1; D not certain. The CDR3 totals 16 residues. The V and J ends lost 5 bases and 0 bases respectively, with 14 bases between them. Germline CDR1 is MDHEN and CDR2 is SYDVKM. For the CDR3, the DNA is TGTGCCAGCAGTACCCCGAGTGGTAGCTCCTACAATGAGCAGTTCTTC. This encodes CASSTPSGSSYNEQFF.